What follows are 8 T cell receptor beta chains derived from one specimen sequenced in a study of shared clonotypes between healthy human individuals. Measured with immunoSEQ multiplex PCR; TCRdb has only the in-frame clones, and not every one. Here the sample spans approximately 710,000 clones, about 90% being singletons. Material for sequencing was memory CD8+ T cells from PBMCs. The subset denotes: CD45RO+ cells pooled with CCR7-negative TemRA cells. Receptors were obtained from a young man in good health. Some clones in this sample may be carry-over from other donors' samples.

The chain links TRBV9 to TRBJ1-3, with D possibly matching TRBD1 (6 bases). Germline V CDR1 and CDR2: SGDLS, YYNGEE. The CDR3 length is 14 residues. Trimming cost V 0 bases and J 8 bases, with 12 bases left between them. For the CDR3, the DNA is TGTGCCAGCAGCGTAGGGGGGGCGACAGACACCATATATTTT. Its protein is CASSVGGATDTIYF. Drawing the rest from reference TRBV9 and TRBJ1-3, the complete variable domain is DSGVTQTPKHLITATGQRVTLRCSPRSGDLSVYWYQQSLDQGLQFLIQYYNGEERAKGNILERFSAQQFPDLHSELNLSSLELGDSALYFCASSVGGATDTIYFGEGSWLTVV.

This clone was observed once. The chain couples TRBV29-1 to TRBJ2-7; a weak D match, TRBD1 (5 bases). Trimming removed 7 bases from V and 1 base from J, with 11 bases in between. The germline V gene encodes CDR1 SQVTM and CDR2 ANQGSEA. The CDR3 totals 12 residues. The chain's CDR3 is CSASDKSYEQYF. The CDR3 DNA sequence: TGCAGCGCCTCGGACAAGTCCTACGAGCAGTACTTC.

This chain uses TRBV27 with TRBJ2-7; 10 positions match TRBD1. The germline CDR1 and CDR2 sequences are MNHEY and SMNVEV (reference sequence). V shed 0 bases and J 5 bases; nucleotides not matched to a gene: 10. There are 17 residues in the CDR3. Written as DNA, the CDR3 is TGTGCCAGCAGTTTATCGTATGGGACAGGGGAAAGCCACGAGCAGTACTTC. Its protein product is CASSLSYGTGESHEQYF.

The rearrangement uses TRBV13 and TRBJ1-2, with D perhaps matching TRBD1 (6 bases). CDR3 length: 15 amino acids. Looked up from germline, CDR1 is PRHDT and CDR2 is FYEKMQ (reference sequence). V dropped 3 bases and J dropped 4 bases, with 15 bases sitting between them. CDR3 in amino acids: CASSFSGAFGYGYTF. DNA of the CDR3: TGTGCCAGCAGCTTTTCAGGGGCATTTGGCTATGGCTACACCTTC.

The rearrangement uses TRBV13 and TRBJ2-1; TRBD1 or TRBD2 may be the D gene (5 bases each). V shed 4 bases and J shed 8 bases, with 18 bases lying between them. Germline CDR1 PRHDT, CDR2 FYEKMQ (reference sequence). This CDR3 spans 15 amino acids. CDR3 sequence (DNA): TGTGCCAGCAGCTCCACCGGGACCCCTATCTATGAGCAGTTCTTC. Translating gives CASSSTGTPIYEQFF.

The V and J genes are TRBV5-6 and TRBJ2-7, with a possible D match to TRBD2 (5 bases). Germline assignment: CDR1 SGHDT and CDR2 YYEEEE. V lost 4 bases and J lost 4, with 12 bases in between. This CDR3 has 13 residues. This chain's CDR3 is CASSPRGDYEQYF. The CDR3 DNA follows: TGTGCCAGCAGCCCCCGGGGTGATTACGAGCAGTACTTC. The full variable domain, in which reference TRBV5-6 and TRBJ2-7 provide the parts outside the CDR3, is DAGVTQSPTHLIKTRGQQVTLRCSPKSGHDTVSWYQQALGQGPQFIFQYYEEEERQRGNFPDRFSGHQFPNYSSELNVNALLLGDSALYLCASSPRGDYEQYFGPGTRLTVT.

This clone turned up a few times. The same CDR3 arises from other DNA sequences in this sample as well. The chain recombines TRBV15 with TRBJ2-1; tentatively, D is TRBD2 (5 bases). Germline V gene data show CDR1 as LNHNV and CDR2 as YYDKDF (reference sequence). V gave up 0 bases and J gave up 6 bases, with 9 bases separating them. The length of the CDR3 is 14 residues. CDR3 loop: CATSRDRAGNEQFF. Written as DNA, the CDR3 is TGTGCCACCAGCAGAGATCGGGCGGGCAATGAGCAGTTCTTC.

The chain couples TRBV23-1 to TRBJ1-5, with D unclear. TRBV23-1 is flagged as an ORF with uncertain function. V was trimmed by 0 bases and J by 3 bases, leaving 12 bases between them. The CDR3 spans 16 residues. This chain's CDR3 is CASSQSGTVSNQPQHF. The CDR3, as DNA: TGCGCCAGCAGTCAATCGGGTACGGTTTCCAATCAGCCCCAGCATTTT.